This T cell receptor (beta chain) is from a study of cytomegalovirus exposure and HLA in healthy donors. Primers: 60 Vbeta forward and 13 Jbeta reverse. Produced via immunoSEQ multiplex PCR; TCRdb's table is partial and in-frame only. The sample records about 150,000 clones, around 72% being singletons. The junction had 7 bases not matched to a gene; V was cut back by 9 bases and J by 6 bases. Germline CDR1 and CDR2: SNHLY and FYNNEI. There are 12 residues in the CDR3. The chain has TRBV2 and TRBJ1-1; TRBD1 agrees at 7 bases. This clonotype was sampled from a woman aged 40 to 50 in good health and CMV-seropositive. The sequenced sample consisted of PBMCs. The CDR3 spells CASTTGAPEAFF. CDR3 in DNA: TGTGCCAGTACTACAGGGGCCCCTGAAGCTTTCTTT.